Given below is one T cell receptor (beta chain) in context. Its antigen is still unknown. The data are from a study of T cells expressing NK-cell markers. Study results and caveats: Dominant NKG2C+ clonotypes in six donors made up roughly 1.0-7.0% of CD8+ T cells. The study did not resolve the HCMV specificity of expanded NKG2C+ T cell clones.

5'RACE template switching built TCR beta cDNA with unique molecular identifiers. TCRdb reprocessed the 5' RACE reads and stores each CDR3 protein as one record, lacking DNA. This sample's table reports about 260,000 distinct CDR3 sequences. Germline CDR1 SGHTS, CDR2 YDEGEE. CDR3 length equals 17 residues. The origin of this receptor is a woman between 18 and 69 years old in good health. V gene TRBV5-8 combines with J gene TRBJ2-3; no DNA is available, so the TRBD2 call from TCRdb remains unchecked. Material: blood T cells: a sorted CD56 or NKG2C T cell subset, CD4+ or CD8+ T cells, or bulk PBMC T cells (not recorded which). This CDR3 reads CASSLGGPTSERDTQYF.